This TCR beta chain came from a study of blood T cell repertoires in COVID-19. Study context: The samples span acute and convalescent COVID-19 from the United States, Italy and Spain.

Losses at the gene ends were 3 bases for V and 0 bases for J; bases not matched to a gene: 6. Germline values: CDR1 SGDLS, CDR2 YYNGEE. The CDR3 is 17 residues long. Authors' processing steps: Reference gene primer amplification gave nucleated cell count estimates. Sequencing used immunoSEQ multiplex PCR; TCRdb keeps in-frame clones, though not all of them. V and J calls and clone size are those listed in that table; D and trimming were worked out from the DNA. The table lists some 130,000 clones, 75% to 90% of them singletons. The source of this sequence is a man in his sixties with COVID-19, enrolled during active disease. The specimen sequenced was peripheral blood. This chain uses TRBV9 with TRBJ2-3, with 11 positions matching TRBD2. For the CDR3, the DNA is TGTGCCAGCAGCGCCCATGGACTAGCGGGTAGCACAGATACGCAGTATTTT. Translating it yields CASSAHGLAGSTDTQYF.